The rows below give T cell receptor beta chains drawn from one sample of a study of cytomegalovirus exposure and HLA in healthy donors. Using immunoSEQ multiplex PCR, the repertoire was profiled, and TCRdb retains in-frame clones only, with some absent. The sample includes 100,000 or so clones, 70% to 80% of them seen just once. Material for sequencing was PBMCs. The receptors stem from a male donor in good health and CMV-seropositive. Both conserved end residues are part of each CDR3. Fields, in order: clone size, CDR3 length, D gene, J gene, V gene, CDR3 DNA, CDR3 protein. The D gene is left open where the match is weak. Size is omitted from some rows. Given values are once, few, many or a class for expanded clones.

clone size: NA; CDR3 length: 18; D gene: TRBD2; J gene: TRBJ2-1; V gene: TRBV15; CDR3 DNA: TGTGCCACCAGCAGAGAAGGGACTAGCGGTTCCCTTCGCAATGAGCAGTTCTTC; CDR3 protein: CATSREGTSGSLRNEQFF
clone size: few; CDR3 length: 17; D gene: TRBD2; J gene: TRBJ2-5; V gene: TRBV5-1; CDR3 DNA: TGCGCCAGCAGCCCCCGTGAACCGGGAGGGCCGGATGAGACCCAGTACTTC; CDR3 protein: CASSPREPGGPDETQYF
clone size: few; CDR3 length: 14; D gene: TRBD1; J gene: TRBJ1-2; V gene: TRBV7-9; CDR3 DNA: TGTGCCAGCAGCTCTCCGGGACAGCTCTATGGCTACACCTTC; CDR3 protein: CASSSPGQLYGYTF
clone size: few; CDR3 length: 12; D gene: NA; J gene: TRBJ1-6; V gene: TRBV7-9; CDR3 DNA: TGTGCCAGCAGCCGCGGGAGATCACCCCTCCACTTT; CDR3 protein: CASSRGRSPLHF
clone size: NA; CDR3 length: 11; D gene: NA; J gene: TRBJ1-2; V gene: TRBV5-6; CDR3 DNA: TGTGCCAGCAGCACAGGGTATGGCTACACCTTC; CDR3 protein: CASSTGYGYTF
clone size: NA; CDR3 length: 13; D gene: NA; J gene: TRBJ1-4; V gene: TRBV30; CDR3 DNA: TGTGCCTGTGGGGCATTCGGAGAAGAAAAACTGTTTTTT; CDR3 protein: CACGAFGEEKLFF
clone size: NA; CDR3 length: 16; D gene: TRBD2; J gene: TRBJ2-7; V gene: TRBV6-6; CDR3 DNA: TGTGCCAGCAGTTACAACGGCGGGAGGGCCTTCGACGAGCAGTACTTC; CDR3 protein: CASSYNGGRAFDEQYF
clone size: NA; CDR3 length: 14; D gene: TRBD1; J gene: TRBJ1-1; V gene: TRBV11-2; CDR3 DNA: TGTGCCAGCAGCTTAGTCGACAGGGGAACTGAAGCTTTCTTT; CDR3 protein: CASSLVDRGTEAFF
clone size: NA; CDR3 length: 15; D gene: TRBD2; J gene: TRBJ2-3; V gene: TRBV6-4; CDR3 DNA: TGTGCCAGCAGTGAACTAGCGGGAAGGGCCAGTACGCAGTATTTT; CDR3 protein: CASSELAGRASTQYF
clone size: few; CDR3 length: 18; D gene: TRBD2; J gene: TRBJ2-7; V gene: TRBV6-1; CDR3 DNA: TGTGCCAGCAGTGTTGGGACCTGGACTAGCGGGAGGGCCCACGAGCAGTACTTC; CDR3 protein: CASSVGTWTSGRAHEQYF